The entry that follows covers one TCR beta chain sequence. The record originates from a study of blood T cell repertoires in COVID-19. Here immunoSEQ multiplex PCR was the method, and the copy in TCRdb shows in-frame clones only, minus some. Among under 350,000 clones, less than 90% were seen once, and the ten largest hold around 4.5%. The J segment lost 2 bases and the V segment lost 4 bases, leaving 13 bases of the junction unmatched. Germline CDR1 LGHNA, CDR2 YNFKEQ. This CDR3 is built from 18 residues. The sequence came from a man aged 60-69 years who had recovered from COVID-19. The rearrangement joins TRBV4-2 to TRBJ2-3, with 9 bases identical to TRBD2. The sequencing sample was made of peripheral blood. For the CDR3, the DNA is TGTGCCAGCAGCCCTGATACTTTAGCGGGGGTCATCACAGATACGCAGTATTTT. Its protein is CASSPDTLAGVITDTQYF.